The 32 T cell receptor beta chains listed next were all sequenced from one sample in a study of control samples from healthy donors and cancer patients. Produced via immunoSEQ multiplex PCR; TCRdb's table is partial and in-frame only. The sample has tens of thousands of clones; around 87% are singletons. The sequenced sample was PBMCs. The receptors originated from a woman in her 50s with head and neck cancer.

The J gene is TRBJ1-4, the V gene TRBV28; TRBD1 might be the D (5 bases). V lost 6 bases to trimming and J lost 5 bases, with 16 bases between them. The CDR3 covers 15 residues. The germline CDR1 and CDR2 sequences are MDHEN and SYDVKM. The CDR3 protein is CASRKPGRGNEKLFF. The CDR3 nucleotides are TGTGCCAGCAGGAAACCGGGACGTGGAAATGAAAAACTGTTTTTT.

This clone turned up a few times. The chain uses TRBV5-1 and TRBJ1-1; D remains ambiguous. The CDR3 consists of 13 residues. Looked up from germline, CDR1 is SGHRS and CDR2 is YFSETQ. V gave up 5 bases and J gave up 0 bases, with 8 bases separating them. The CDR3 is CASRMAMNTEAFF. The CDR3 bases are TGCGCCAGCAGAATGGCAATGAACACTGAAGCTTTCTTT. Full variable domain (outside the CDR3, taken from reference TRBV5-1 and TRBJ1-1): KAGVTQTPRYLIKTRGQQVTLSCSPISGHRSVSWYQQTPGQGLQFLFEYFSETQRNKGNFPGRFSGRQFSNSRSEMNVSTLELGDSALYLCASRMAMNTEAFFGQGTRLTVV.

The chain's CDR3 is CASSLAVAGEQYF. CDR3 nucleotides: TGCGCCAGCAGCTTGGCTGTGGCGGGCGAGCAGTACTTC. The chain couples TRBV5-1 to TRBJ2-7, with a tentative D call TRBD2 (5 bases). The CDR3 is made up of 13 amino acids. The germline V and J ends were trimmed by 0 bases and 6 bases, with 10 bases remaining between them. Germline V gene data show CDR1 as SGHRS and CDR2 as YFSETQ.

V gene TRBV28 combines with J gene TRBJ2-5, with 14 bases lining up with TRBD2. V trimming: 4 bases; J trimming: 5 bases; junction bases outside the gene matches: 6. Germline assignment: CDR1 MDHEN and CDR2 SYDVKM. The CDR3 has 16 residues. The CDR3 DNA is TGTGCCAGCAGTTCGCGACTAGCGGGGGGGCTGGAGACCCAGTACTTC. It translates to CASSSRLAGGLETQYF.

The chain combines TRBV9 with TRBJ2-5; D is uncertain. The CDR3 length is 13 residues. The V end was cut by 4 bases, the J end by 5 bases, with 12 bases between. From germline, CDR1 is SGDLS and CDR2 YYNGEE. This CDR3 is CASSSHMVETQYF. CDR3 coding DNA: TGTGCCAGCAGCTCCCATATGGTGGAGACCCAGTACTTC.

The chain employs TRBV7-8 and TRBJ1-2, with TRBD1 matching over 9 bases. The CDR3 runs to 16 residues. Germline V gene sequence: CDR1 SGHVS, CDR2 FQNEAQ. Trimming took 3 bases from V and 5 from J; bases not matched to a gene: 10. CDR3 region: CASSLDPAGTGYGYTF. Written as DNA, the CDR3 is TGTGCCAGCAGCTTGGATCCCGCCGGGACAGGGTATGGCTACACCTTC.

The CDR3 sequence: CASSRGAQETQYF. As DNA, the CDR3 is TGTGCCAGCAGCCGGGGGGCCCAAGAGACCCAGTACTTC. J is TRBJ2-5 and V is TRBV7-2; possibly TRBD2 for D (7 bases). The CDR3 loop spans 13 amino acids. Between the trimmed V and J ends, which lost 5 bases and 1 base, there was a span of 8 bases. Germline CDR1 SGHTA, CDR2 FQGNSA.

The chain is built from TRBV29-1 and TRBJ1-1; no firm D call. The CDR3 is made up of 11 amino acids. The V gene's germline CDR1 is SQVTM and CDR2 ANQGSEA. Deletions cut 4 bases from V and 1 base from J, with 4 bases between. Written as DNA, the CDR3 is TGCAGCGTTGTAAAGAACACTGAAGCTTTCTTT. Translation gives CSVVKNTEAFF. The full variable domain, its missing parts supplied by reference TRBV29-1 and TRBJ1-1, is SAVISQKPSRDICQRGTSLTIQCQVDSQVTMMFWYRQQPGQSLTLIATANQGSEATYESGFVIDKFPISRPNLTFSTLTVSNMSPEDSSIYLCSVVKNTEAFFGQGTRLTVV.

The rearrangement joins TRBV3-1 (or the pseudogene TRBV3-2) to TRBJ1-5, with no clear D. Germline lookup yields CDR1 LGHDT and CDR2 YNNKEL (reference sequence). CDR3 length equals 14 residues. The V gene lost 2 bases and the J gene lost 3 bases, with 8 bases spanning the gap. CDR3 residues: CASSQRGFNQPQHF. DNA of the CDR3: TGTGCCAGCAGCCAACGTGGTTTCAATCAGCCCCAGCATTTT.

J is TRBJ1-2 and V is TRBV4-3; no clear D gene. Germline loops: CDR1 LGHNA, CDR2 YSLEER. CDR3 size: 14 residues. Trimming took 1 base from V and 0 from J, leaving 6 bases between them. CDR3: CASSQGTANYGYTF. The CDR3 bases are TGCGCCAGCAGCCAAGGCACAGCTAACTATGGCTACACCTTC.

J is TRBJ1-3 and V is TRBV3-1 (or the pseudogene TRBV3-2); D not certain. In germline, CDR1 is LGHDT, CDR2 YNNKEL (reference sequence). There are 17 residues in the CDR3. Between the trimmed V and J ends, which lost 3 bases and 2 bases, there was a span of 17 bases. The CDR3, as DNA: TGTGCCAGCAGCCACACGCCCAGCCAGGTCGCTGGAAACACCATATATTTT. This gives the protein CASSHTPSQVAGNTIYF.

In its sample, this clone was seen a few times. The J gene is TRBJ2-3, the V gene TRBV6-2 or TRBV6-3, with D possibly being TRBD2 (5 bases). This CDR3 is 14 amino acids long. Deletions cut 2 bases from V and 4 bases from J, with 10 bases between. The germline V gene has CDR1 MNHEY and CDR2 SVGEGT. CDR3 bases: TGTGCCAGCAGTTACGCGGAGGTCGCAGATACGCAGTATTTT. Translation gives CASSYAEVADTQYF.

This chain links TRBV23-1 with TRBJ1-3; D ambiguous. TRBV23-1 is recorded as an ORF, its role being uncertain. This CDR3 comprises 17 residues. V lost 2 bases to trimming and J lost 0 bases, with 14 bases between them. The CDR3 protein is CASSQVSPPSSGNTIYF. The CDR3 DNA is TGCGCCAGCAGTCAAGTAAGCCCCCCGAGCTCTGGAAACACCATATATTTT.

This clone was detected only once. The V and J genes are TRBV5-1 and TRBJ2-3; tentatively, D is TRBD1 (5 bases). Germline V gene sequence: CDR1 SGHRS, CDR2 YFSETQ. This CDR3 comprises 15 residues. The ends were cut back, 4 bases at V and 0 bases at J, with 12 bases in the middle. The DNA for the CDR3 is TGCGCCAGCAGCCCTGGACAAGTTAGCACAGATACGCAGTATTTT. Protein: CASSPGQVSTDTQYF.

The CDR3 protein is CASSDVTGTGGPNYGYTF. The CDR3 DNA is TGTGCCAGCAGTGACGTAACCGGGACAGGGGGACCTAACTATGGCTACACCTTC. The chain links TRBV6-1 to TRBJ1-2, with TRBD1 matching 11 bases. Germline-derived CDR1 and CDR2 are MNHNS and SASEGT. Trimming removed 3 bases from V and 0 bases from J; junction bases left unmatched: 9. The CDR3 length is 18 residues.

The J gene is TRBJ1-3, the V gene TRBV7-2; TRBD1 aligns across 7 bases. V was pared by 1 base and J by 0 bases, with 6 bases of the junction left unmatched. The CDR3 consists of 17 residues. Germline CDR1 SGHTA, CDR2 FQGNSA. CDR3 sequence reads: CASSLGATGSSGNTIYF. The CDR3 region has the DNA TGTGCCAGCAGCTTAGGGGCGACAGGGAGCTCTGGAAACACCATATATTTT.

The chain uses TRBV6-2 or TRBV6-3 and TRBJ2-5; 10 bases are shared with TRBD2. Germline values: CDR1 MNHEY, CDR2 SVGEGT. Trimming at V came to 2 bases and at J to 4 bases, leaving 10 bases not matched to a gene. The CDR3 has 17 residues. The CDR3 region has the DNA TGTGCCAGCAGTTACCCCAAACTAGCGGGGTCTCGAGAGACCCAGTACTTC. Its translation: CASSYPKLAGSRETQYF.

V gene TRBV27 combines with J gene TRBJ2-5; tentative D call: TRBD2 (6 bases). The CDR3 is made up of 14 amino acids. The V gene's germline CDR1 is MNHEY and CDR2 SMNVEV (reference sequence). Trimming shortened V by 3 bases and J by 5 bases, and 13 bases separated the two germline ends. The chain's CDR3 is CASSLGGSGETQYF. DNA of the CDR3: TGTGCCAGCAGTTTGGGAGGTAGTGGGGAGACCCAGTACTTC.

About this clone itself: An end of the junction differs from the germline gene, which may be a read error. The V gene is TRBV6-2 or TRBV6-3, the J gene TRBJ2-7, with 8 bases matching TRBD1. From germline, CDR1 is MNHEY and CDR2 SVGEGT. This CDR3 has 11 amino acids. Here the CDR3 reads CASSYLGQVDF. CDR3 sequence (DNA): TGTGCCAGCAGTTATTTGGGACAGGTAGACTTC.

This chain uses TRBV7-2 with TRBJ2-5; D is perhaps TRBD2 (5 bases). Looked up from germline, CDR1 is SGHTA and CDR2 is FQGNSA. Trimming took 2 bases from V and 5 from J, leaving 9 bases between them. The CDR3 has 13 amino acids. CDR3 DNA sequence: TGTGCCAGCAGCTTAAATAGAGGGGAGACCCAGTACTTC. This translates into CASSLNRGETQYF.

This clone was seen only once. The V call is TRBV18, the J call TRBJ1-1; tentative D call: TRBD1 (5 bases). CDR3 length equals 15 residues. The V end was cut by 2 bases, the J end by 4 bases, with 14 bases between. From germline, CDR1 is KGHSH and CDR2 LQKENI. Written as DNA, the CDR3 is TGTGCCAGCTCACCAGCGGTGGCAAGGGGCACTGAAGCTTTCTTT. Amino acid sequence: CASSPAVARGTEAFF. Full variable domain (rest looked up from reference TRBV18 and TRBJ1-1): NAGVMQNPRHLVRRRGQEARLRCSPMKGHSHVYWYRQLPEEGLKFMVYLQKENIIDESGMPKERFSAEFPKEGPSILRIQQVVRGDSAAYFCASSPAVARGTEAFFGQGTRLTVV.

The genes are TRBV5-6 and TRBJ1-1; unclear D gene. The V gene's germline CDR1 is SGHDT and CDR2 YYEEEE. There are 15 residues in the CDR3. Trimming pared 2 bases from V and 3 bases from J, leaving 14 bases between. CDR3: CASSFLGIGYTEAFF. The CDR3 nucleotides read TGTGCCAGCAGCTTCCTTGGGATTGGGTACACTGAAGCTTTCTTT.

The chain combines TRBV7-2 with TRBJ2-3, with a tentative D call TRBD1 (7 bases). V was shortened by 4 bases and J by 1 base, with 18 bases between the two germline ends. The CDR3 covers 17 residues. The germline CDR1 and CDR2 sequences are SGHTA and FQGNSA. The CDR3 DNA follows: TGTGCCAGCAGCTCAGACAGGGAGGACCTAGGCACAGATACGCAGTATTTT. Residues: CASSSDREDLGTDTQYF.

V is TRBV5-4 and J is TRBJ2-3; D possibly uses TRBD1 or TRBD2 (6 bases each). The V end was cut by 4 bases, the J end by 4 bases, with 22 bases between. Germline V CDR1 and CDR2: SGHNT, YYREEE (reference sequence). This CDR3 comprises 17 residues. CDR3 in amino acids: CASSPTGGHYPADTQYF. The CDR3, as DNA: TGTGCCAGCAGCCCGACCGGGGGCCATTACCCGGCAGATACGCAGTATTTT.

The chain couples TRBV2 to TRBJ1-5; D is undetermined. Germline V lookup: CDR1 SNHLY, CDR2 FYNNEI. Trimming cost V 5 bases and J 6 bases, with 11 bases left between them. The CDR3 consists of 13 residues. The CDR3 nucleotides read TGTGCCAGCAGTTCGGACCACCTTCAGCCCCAGCATTTT. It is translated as CASSSDHLQPQHF.

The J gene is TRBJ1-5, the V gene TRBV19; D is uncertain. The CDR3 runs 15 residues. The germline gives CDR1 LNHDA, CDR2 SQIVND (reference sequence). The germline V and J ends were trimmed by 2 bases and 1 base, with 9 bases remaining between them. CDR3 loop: CASSISERSNQPQHF. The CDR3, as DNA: TGTGCCAGTAGTATATCGGAGAGGAGCAATCAGCCCCAGCATTTT.

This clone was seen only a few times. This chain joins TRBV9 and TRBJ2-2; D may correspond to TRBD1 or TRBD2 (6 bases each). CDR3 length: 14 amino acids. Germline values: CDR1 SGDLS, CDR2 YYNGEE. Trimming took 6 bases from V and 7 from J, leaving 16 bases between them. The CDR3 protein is CASTRGLGDGELFF. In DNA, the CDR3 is TGTGCCAGCACCCGGGGGCTCGGAGACGGGGAGCTGTTTTTT. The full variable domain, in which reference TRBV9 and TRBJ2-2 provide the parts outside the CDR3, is DSGVTQTPKHLITATGQRVTLRCSPRSGDLSVYWYQQSLDQGLQFLIQYYNGEERAKGNILERFSAQQFPDLHSELNLSSLELGDSALYFCASTRGLGDGELFFGEGSRLTVL.

In DNA form, the CDR3 reads TGTGCCAGCAGTGACACGCGCGGATCACCCCTCCACTTT. Translating it yields CASSDTRGSPLHF. V is TRBV6-1 and J is TRBJ1-6, with D uncertain. Germline loops: CDR1 MNHNS, CDR2 SASEGT. Deletions cut 3 bases from V and 10 bases from J, with 10 bases between. The CDR3 contains 13 residues.

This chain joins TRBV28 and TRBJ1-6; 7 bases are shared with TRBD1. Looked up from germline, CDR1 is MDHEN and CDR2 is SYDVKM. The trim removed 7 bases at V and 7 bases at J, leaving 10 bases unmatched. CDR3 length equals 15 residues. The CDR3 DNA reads TGTGCCAGCACTCCGGACAGGAGAGCAAATTCACCCCTCCACTTT. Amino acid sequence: CASTPDRRANSPLHF.

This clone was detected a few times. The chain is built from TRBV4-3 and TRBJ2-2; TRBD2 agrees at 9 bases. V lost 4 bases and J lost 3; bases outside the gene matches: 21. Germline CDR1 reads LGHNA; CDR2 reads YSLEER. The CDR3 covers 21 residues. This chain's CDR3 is CASSRIRSGASGVGDTGELFF. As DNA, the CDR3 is TGCGCCAGCAGCCGGATTAGGAGTGGGGCTAGCGGGGTCGGGGACACCGGGGAGCTGTTTTTT.

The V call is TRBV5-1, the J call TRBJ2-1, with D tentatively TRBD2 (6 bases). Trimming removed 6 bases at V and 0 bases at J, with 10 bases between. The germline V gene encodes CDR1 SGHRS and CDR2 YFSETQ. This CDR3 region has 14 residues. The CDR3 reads CASNAGISYNEQFF. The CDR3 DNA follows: TGCGCCAGCAACGCGGGGATCTCCTACAATGAGCAGTTCTTC.

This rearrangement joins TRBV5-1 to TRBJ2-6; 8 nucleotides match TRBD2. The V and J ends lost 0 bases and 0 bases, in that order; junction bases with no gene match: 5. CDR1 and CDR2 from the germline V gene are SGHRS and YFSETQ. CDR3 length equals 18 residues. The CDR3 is CASSLGVGTSSGANVLTF. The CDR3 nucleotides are TGCGCCAGCAGCTTGGGGGTAGGGACTAGCTCTGGGGCCAACGTCCTGACTTTC.